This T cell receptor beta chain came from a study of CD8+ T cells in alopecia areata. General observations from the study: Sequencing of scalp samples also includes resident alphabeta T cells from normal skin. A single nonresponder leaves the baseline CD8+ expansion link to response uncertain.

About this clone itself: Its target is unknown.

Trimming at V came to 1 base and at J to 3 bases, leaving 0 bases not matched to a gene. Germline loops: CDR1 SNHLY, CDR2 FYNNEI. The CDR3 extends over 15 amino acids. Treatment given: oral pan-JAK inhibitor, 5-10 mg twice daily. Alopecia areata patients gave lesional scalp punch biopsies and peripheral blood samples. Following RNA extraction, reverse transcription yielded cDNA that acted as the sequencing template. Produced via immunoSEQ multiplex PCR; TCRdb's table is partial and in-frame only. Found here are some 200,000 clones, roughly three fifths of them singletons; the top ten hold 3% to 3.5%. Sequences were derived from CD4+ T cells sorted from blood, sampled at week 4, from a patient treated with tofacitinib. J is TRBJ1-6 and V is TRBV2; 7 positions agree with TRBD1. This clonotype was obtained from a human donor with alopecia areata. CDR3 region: CASSEGDSYNSPLHF. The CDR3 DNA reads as TGTGCCAGCAGTGAAGGGGACAGCTATAATTCACCCCTCCACTTT.